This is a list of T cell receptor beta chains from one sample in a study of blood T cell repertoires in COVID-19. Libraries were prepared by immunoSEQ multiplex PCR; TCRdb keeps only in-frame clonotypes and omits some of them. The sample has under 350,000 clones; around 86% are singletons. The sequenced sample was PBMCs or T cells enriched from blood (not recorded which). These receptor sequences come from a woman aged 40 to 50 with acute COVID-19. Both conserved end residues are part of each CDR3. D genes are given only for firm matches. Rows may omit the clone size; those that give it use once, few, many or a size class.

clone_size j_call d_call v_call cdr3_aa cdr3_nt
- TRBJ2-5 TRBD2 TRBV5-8 CASSLGSGGRVVETQYF TGTGCCAGCAGCTTGGGCTCGGGGGGACGTGTCGTAGAGACCCAGTACTTC
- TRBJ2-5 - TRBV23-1 CASSPHQGPKETQYF TGCGCCAGCAGTCCTCACCAGGGGCCGAAAGAGACCCAGTACTTC
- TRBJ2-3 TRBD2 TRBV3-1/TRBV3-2 CASSQARDYLGTQYF TGTGCCAGCAGCCAAGCCCGGGACTACTTGGGGACGCAGTATTTT
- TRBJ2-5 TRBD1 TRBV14 CASSPINWTGTETQYF TGTGCCAGCAGCCCCATCAATTGGACAGGGACGGAAACCCAGTACTTC
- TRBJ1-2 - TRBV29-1 CSVPKGESYYGYTF TGCAGCGTCCCGAAGGGGGAAAGTTACTATGGCTACACCTTC
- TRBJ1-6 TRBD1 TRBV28 CASSSPGQGDNSPLHF TGTGCCAGCAGTTCACCGGGACAGGGGGATAATTCACCCCTCCACTTT
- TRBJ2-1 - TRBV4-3 CASSPDLTGRVANEQFF TGCGCCAGCAGCCCCGACCTAACAGGTCGGGTAGCCAATGAGCAGTTCTTC
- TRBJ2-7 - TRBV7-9 CASSHTRQGPSGEQYF TGTGCCAGCAGCCATACCCGACAAGGTCCCTCGGGGGAGCAGTACTTC
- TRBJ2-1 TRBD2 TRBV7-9 CASSLVGLAGDNEQFF TGTGCCAGCAGCTTAGTGGGACTAGCGGGAGACAATGAGCAGTTCTTC
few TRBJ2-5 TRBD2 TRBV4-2 CASSQRLTSGSLEETQYF TGTGCCAGCAGCCAGCGATTGACTAGCGGGAGCTTAGAGGAGACCCAGTACTTC
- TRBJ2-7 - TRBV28 CASSTNRDGKEQYF TGTGCCAGCAGTACAAACAGAGACGGGAAGGAGCAGTACTTC
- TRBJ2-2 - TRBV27 CASSSPAGTWGGYTGELFF TGTGCCAGCAGTTCGCCAGCCGGGACATGGGGGGGATACACCGGGGAGCTGTTTTTT
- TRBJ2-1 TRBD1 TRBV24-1 CATSGRGRGGAGSYNEQFF TGTGCCACCAGTGGAAGAGGTCGAGGGGGCGCCGGGTCCTACAATGAGCAGTTCTTC
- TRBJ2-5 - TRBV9 CASSVGPLRETQYF TGTGCCAGCAGCGTAGGTCCCCTTAGAGAGACCCAGTACTTC
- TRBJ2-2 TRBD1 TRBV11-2 CASISRGGWNTGELFF TGTGCCAGCATATCGAGAGGGGGCTGGAACACCGGGGAGCTGTTTTTT
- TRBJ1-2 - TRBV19 CASSLGQGYNYGYTF TGTGCCAGTAGTTTAGGCCAGGGTTACAACTATGGCTACACCTTC
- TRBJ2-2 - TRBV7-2 CASSSHGYTGELFF TGTGCCAGCAGCTCACATGGTTACACCGGGGAGCTGTTTTTT
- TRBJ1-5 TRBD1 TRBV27 CASSLRGTAGQPQHF TGTGCCAGCAGTTTACGAGGGACAGCGGGCCAGCCCCAGCATTTT
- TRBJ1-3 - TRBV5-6 CASRILGGSSGNTIYF TGTGCCAGCAGGATACTGGGGGGAAGCTCTGGAAACACCATATATTTT
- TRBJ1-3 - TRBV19 CASSAGSGNTIYF TGTGCCAGTTCAGCAGGAAGTGGAAACACCATATATTTT